This TCR beta chain was obtained from a study of OX40 agonist ivuxolimab in advanced cancers. Study overall: An anti-OX40 (CD134) antibody with agonistic activity, ivuxolimab, was administered to patients. The patients received ivuxolimab by intravenous route every 2 weeks at 0.01 to 10 mg/kg. Dose-escalation subjects each had hepatocellular carcinoma, melanoma, renal cell or head and neck cancer.

Whole-study findings and limits: Patients who responded partially at 0.1-3.0 mg/kg showed clonal expansion ranking among the lowest.

The CDR3 extends over 13 amino acids. CDR1 and CDR2 from the germline V gene are MNHEY and SMNVEV (reference sequence). Trimming took 3 bases from V and 2 from J, leaving 5 bases between them. Assay used: immunoSEQ multiplex PCR; TCRdb lists only in-frame clones, some missing. This sample yields fewer than 55,000 clones, of which 85% to 90% are seen a single time; 10% belongs to the top ten. For this clone: Its antigen is unidentified.

The V and J genes are TRBV27 and TRBJ1-5; the D gene is possibly TRBD1 (5 bases). The TCR was taken from an adult with an advanced solid tumor such as melanoma, head and neck, liver or kidney cancer. The starting material was CD4+ or CD8+ T cells sorted from blood, obtained in a trial of the OX40 agonist ivuxolimab. The DNA of the CDR3 is TGTGCCAGCAGTTTCAGGGGCAATCAGCCCCAGCATTTT. It encodes CASSFRGNQPQHF.